Sequencing of this T cell receptor (beta chain) was carried out in a study of post-analysis software for immune sequencing data (dated by TCRdb to the mid-2010s). Background for the entire study: The recorded disease courses included relapsing-remitting, secondary progressive and progressive-relapsing multiple sclerosis, and some patients had no subtype annotation. A subset of samples was prepared in parallel using single-end sample barcoding, then pooled and co-amplified after Illumina adapter ligation. The multiple sclerosis patient repertoires were compared with more than 10 previously published healthy control repertoires from donors aged about 6 to 26 years.

A remark on this clonotype: Its specific antigen is unknown. The sample holds no much larger clone one base away, and base qualities are not on file.

On the study overall, not on this receptor specifically: Strong co-clustering of samples prepared in the same batch was shown by direct clustering with F measure, prompting a batch-effect correction. The multiple sclerosis patient group was slightly younger than the control group. Multiple sclerosis patients had significantly lower normalized Chao1 diversity than controls, a result that suggests substantial peripheral T-cell clonal expansion. Significantly higher frequencies in patients than in controls were found for several TRBV segments, including TRBV5-6, TRBV5-1 and TRBV20-1.

Library construction relied on PCR. Reads for this sample came from an Illumina HiSeq 2500. To reduce PCR and sequencing biases, unique molecular identifiers were built into the TCR beta cDNA libraries. Every 1 to 10 million input T cells yielded roughly 500,000 cDNA molecules, meaning each molecule approximated one T cell. Patient libraries were prepared and sequenced with the same protocol used for the earlier healthy control dataset. Within a given batch, samples were prepared together, multiplexed and sequenced on the same HiSeq lane. Per the authors' processing: Raw barcoded reads were processed with MIGEC, and single-read molecular identifier groups were discarded before consensus assembly and CDR3 extraction. Clonotype tables were post-analysed with VDJtools, normalizing diversity by down-sampling all datasets to the smallest sample size. Repertoire overlap clustering matched CDR3 amino acid but not nucleotide sequences to correct batch-related cross-sample contamination. TCRdb ran its own pipeline on the public reads, namely fastp trimming at Q25 and MiXCR clone calling, and kept in-frame beta chains. Entries that share a CDR3 protein sequence are merged under the most common genes and DNA. These V and J calls rely on TCRdb rather than the paper's analysis. This sample has roughly 430,000 distinct CDR3 sequences in its table, and about 40% of those were observed once. The biggest ten clones account for 7.5% to 8.5% of the sample.

TCR beta repertoires were profiled from peripheral blood of under 15 young patients with multiple sclerosis to demonstrate the VDJtools post-analysis software. The multiple sclerosis patients were children and adolescents between roughly 6 and 16 years of age. Trimming takes 0 bases from V and 4 bases from J, and the germline ends sit 12 bases apart. Taken from cysteine to phenylalanine, the CDR3 has 16 residues. Of all the DNA, just the CDR3 is kept, 48 bases in frame from base 1. As encoded in the germline V gene, CDR1 is WSHSY while CDR2 is SAAADI. The chain was built from TRBV10-2 and TRBJ2-2, with no confidently assigned D gene. The sample taken for sequencing was blood. The TCR was taken from a girl under 10 years old with multiple sclerosis. CDR3 reads: CASSESVRLGTGELFF. Read as DNA, the sequence is TGCGCCAGCAGTGAGTCGGTTAGACTCGGCACCGGGGAGCTGTTTTTT.